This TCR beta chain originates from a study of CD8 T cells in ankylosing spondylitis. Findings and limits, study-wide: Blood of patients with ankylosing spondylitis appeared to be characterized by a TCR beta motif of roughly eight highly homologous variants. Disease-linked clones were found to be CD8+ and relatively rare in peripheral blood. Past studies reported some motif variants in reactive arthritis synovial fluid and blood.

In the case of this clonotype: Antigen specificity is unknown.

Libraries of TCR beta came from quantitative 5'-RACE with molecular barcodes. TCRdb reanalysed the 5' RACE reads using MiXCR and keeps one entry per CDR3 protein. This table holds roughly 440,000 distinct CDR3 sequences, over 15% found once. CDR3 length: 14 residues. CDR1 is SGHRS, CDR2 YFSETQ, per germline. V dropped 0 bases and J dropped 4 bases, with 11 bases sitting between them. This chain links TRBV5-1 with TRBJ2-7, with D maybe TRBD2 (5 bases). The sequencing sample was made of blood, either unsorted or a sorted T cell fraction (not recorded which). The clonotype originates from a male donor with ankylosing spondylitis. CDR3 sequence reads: CASSLADGEYEQYF. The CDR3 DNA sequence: TGCGCCAGCAGCTTGGCCGACGGGGAATACGAGCAGTACTTC.